These 27 T cell receptor beta chains were all obtained from the same sample, sequenced in a study of shared clonotypes between healthy human individuals. It was CD45RO-negative cells, positively selected for CCR7, that made up naive CD8 cells, with terminally differentiated effector memory CD45RA+ cells excluded. Clones were sequenced by immunoSEQ multiplex PCR, and TCRdb holds only the in-frame ones, with some missing. The data show roughly 2.1 million clones, approximately 94% seen once. Sequenced material: naive CD8+ T cells from PBMCs. These receptors all stem from a man aged 18 to 29 in good health. Some clones in this sample may be carry-over from other donors' samples.

The chain joins TRBV4-3 to TRBJ2-2, with D maybe TRBD2 (7 bases). V lost 0 bases to trimming and J lost 4 bases, with 15 bases between them. This CDR3 has 17 residues. The germline V gene has CDR1 LGHNA and CDR2 YSLEER. The CDR3 spells CASSQDFGGRITGELFF. CDR3 nucleotides: TGCGCCAGCAGCCAAGATTTCGGGGGGCGTATCACCGGGGAGCTGTTTTTT.

The chain uses TRBV4-3 and TRBJ2-5; 8 bases map to TRBD1. Per the germline V gene, CDR1 is LGHNA and CDR2 is YSLEER. The V and J ends lost 1 base and 4 bases, in that order; junction bases with no gene match: 5. This CDR3 has 15 residues. The CDR3 protein is CASSQADREGETQYF. CDR3 DNA: TGCGCCAGCAGCCAAGCGGACAGGGAAGGAGAGACCCAGTACTTC.

V and J are TRBV28 and TRBJ2-7; perhaps TRBD1 as D (7 bases). Germline assignment: CDR1 MDHEN and CDR2 SYDVKM. The CDR3 spans 16 residues. The ends were cut back, 10 bases at V and 4 bases at J, with 26 bases in the middle. This chain's CDR3 is CATMYTIEGAGYEQYF. The CDR3 coding sequence is TGTGCCACCATGTATACTATTGAGGGGGCGGGGTACGAGCAGTACTTC.

This chain links TRBV13 with TRBJ2-1; D not resolved. The germline V gene has CDR1 PRHDT and CDR2 FYEKMQ (reference sequence). The CDR3 sequence is 15 residues long. Trimming took off 2 bases at V and 5 bases at J, with 13 bases between the two ends. The CDR3 DNA follows: TGTGCCAGCAGCTTATTCGGATTCCTGGACAATGAGCAGTTCTTC. Translated, it gives CASSLFGFLDNEQFF.

The CDR3, as DNA: TGTGCCAGCAGTCCACCGGGACAGACCTACAATGAGCAGTTCTTC. It encodes CASSPPGQTYNEQFF. The V gene is TRBV28, the J gene TRBJ2-1; TRBD1 aligns across 7 bases. Unmatched junction bases numbered 6, after V lost 5 bases and J lost 2 bases. Germline values: CDR1 MDHEN, CDR2 SYDVKM. This CDR3 contains 15 residues.

The rearrangement uses TRBV29-1 and TRBJ2-1; D is possibly TRBD1 or TRBD2 (5 bases each). Germline-derived CDR1 and CDR2 are SQVTM and ANQGSEA. The CDR3 sequence is 14 residues long. V was shortened by 4 bases and J by 4 bases, with 14 bases between the two germline ends. Here the CDR3 DNA reads TGCAGCGTTGGCTCCCGGGGCCATTACAATGAGCAGTTCTTC. Encoded protein: CSVGSRGHYNEQFF.

The V gene is TRBV5-1, the J gene TRBJ2-2; 10 nucleotides agree with TRBD1. The germline CDR1 and CDR2 sequences are SGHRS and YFSETQ. Trimming cost V 0 bases and J 4 bases; bases outside gene matches: 6. The CDR3 is 17 residues long. CDR3 protein: CASSLARTGGTTGELFF. CDR3 coding DNA: TGCGCCAGCAGCTTGGCCCGGACAGGGGGGACCACCGGGGAGCTGTTTTTT. Full variable domain (rest looked up from reference TRBV5-1 and TRBJ2-2): KAGVTQTPRYLIKTRGQQVTLSCSPISGHRSVSWYQQTPGQGLQFLFEYFSETQRNKGNFPGRFSGRQFSNSRSEMNVSTLELGDSALYLCASSLARTGGTTGELFFGEGSRLTVL.

This clone was picked up one time. This chain connects TRBV7-9 to TRBJ1-2; D gene uncertain. Deletions cut 1 base from V and 3 bases from J, with 9 bases between. CDR3 length equals 14 residues. In germline, CDR1 is SEHNR, CDR2 FQNEAQ (reference sequence). CDR3 sequence: CASSLEPAYYGYTF. The CDR3 nucleotides read TGTGCCAGCAGCTTAGAGCCAGCCTACTATGGCTACACCTTC.

The CDR3 DNA is TGTGCCAGCAGCTTCACGACTGTGATTCAGCTTAGCTCCTACAATGAGCAGTTCTTC. It codes for CASSFTTVIQLSSYNEQFF. This chain links TRBV5-4 with TRBJ2-1; D uncertain. The germline V gene has CDR1 SGHNT and CDR2 YYREEE (reference sequence). The CDR3 length is 19 residues. The V and J ends lost 2 bases and 0 bases respectively, with 21 bases between them. Filled out from reference TRBV5-4 and TRBJ2-1, the complete variable domain reads ETGVTQSPTHLIKTRGQQVTLRCSSQSGHNTVSWYQQALGQGPQFIFQYYREEENGRGNFPPRFSGLQFPNYSSELNVNALELDDSALYLCASSFTTVIQLSSYNEQFFGPGTRLTVL.

The V and J genes are TRBV27 and TRBJ1-5, with D possibly matching TRBD1 (5 bases). The CDR3 loop spans 15 amino acids. Germline CDR1 and CDR2: MNHEY and SMNVEV (reference sequence). Deletions cut 7 bases from V and 1 base from J, with 14 bases between. The CDR3 spells CASTPSAGSNQPQHF. CDR3 nucleotides: TGTGCCAGCACCCCTTCGGCAGGGAGCAATCAGCCCCAGCATTTT.

This rearrangement joins TRBV27 to TRBJ2-7; 10 bases match TRBD2. The CDR3 covers 16 residues. The V and J ends lost 4 bases and 5 bases, in that order; junction bases with no gene match: 11. Germline loops: CDR1 MNHEY, CDR2 SMNVEV (reference sequence). CDR3 sequence reads: CASSSIAGGGDHEQYF. The CDR3 DNA reads as TGTGCCAGCAGTTCGATAGCGGGAGGAGGAGACCACGAGCAGTACTTC.

The chain couples TRBV5-6 to TRBJ1-6; possible D gene TRBD1, 6 bases. Trimming shortened V by 2 bases and J by 13 bases, and 13 bases separated the two germline ends. Germline V gene data show CDR1 as SGHDT and CDR2 as YYEEEE. CDR3 size: 13 residues. For the CDR3, the DNA is TGTGCCAGCAGCTTTGGGGGGCCCATGCCCCTCCACTTT. Its protein is CASSFGGPMPLHF.

The rearrangement links TRBV9 to TRBJ2-3; possibly TRBD2 for D (5 bases). The V end lost 4 bases, the J end lost 5 bases, and 8 bases lay between the germline ends. The CDR3 length is 12 residues. Germline CDR1 SGDLS, CDR2 YYNGEE. The CDR3 coding sequence is TGTGCCAGCAGCCCAAGCGGAGATACGCAGTATTTT. It is translated as CASSPSGDTQYF. The full variable domain, completed using reference TRBV9 and TRBJ2-3, is DSGVTQTPKHLITATGQRVTLRCSPRSGDLSVYWYQQSLDQGLQFLIQYYNGEERAKGNILERFSAQQFPDLHSELNLSSLELGDSALYFCASSPSGDTQYFGPGTRLTVL.

V and J are TRBV19 and TRBJ2-7, with D possibly matching TRBD2 (5 bases). The CDR3 runs 14 residues. The germline gives CDR1 LNHDA, CDR2 SQIVND (reference sequence). The V gene lost 2 bases and the J gene lost 2 bases, with 10 bases spanning the gap. The CDR3 DNA reads TGTGCCAGTAGTATAAGGTACGGGGCCTACGAGCAGTACTTC. It yields the protein CASSIRYGAYEQYF.

The chain has TRBV6-1 and TRBJ2-7, with 9 positions matching TRBD1. The V gene end was trimmed by 6 bases and the J gene end by 4 bases; junction bases not matched to a gene: 7. This CDR3 spans 14 amino acids. Germline-derived CDR1 and CDR2 are MNHNS and SASEGT. The CDR3 loop reads CASSHRGLSYEQYF. The CDR3 nucleotides read TGTGCCAGCAGCCACAGGGGGCTTTCTTACGAGCAGTACTTC.

To note about this clone: Other nucleotide sequences from this sample produce the same CDR3. The rearrangement links TRBV27 to TRBJ2-3; unclear D gene. The CDR3 totals 12 residues. The V end lost 3 bases, the J end lost 6 bases, and 7 bases lay between the germline ends. Germline CDR1 and CDR2: MNHEY and SMNVEV (reference sequence). This CDR3 is CASSFTPDTQYF. Written as DNA, the CDR3 is TGTGCCAGCAGTTTTACGCCCGATACGCAGTATTTT.

The V and J genes are TRBV19 and TRBJ1-4; 9 positions agree with TRBD1. This CDR3 is 17 amino acids long. Germline-derived CDR1 and CDR2 are LNHDA and SQIVND (reference sequence). Trimming removed 7 bases from V and 0 bases from J; junction bases left unmatched: 9. This chain's CDR3 is CASTPDRGIATNEKLFF. The CDR3 DNA reads as TGTGCCAGTACCCCTGACAGGGGGATTGCAACTAATGAAAAACTGTTTTTT.

This chain links TRBV27 with TRBJ2-3; 13 nucleotides agree with TRBD2. Germline V gene lookup returns CDR1 MNHEY and CDR2 SMNVEV (reference sequence). Germline trimming cut 7 bases from V and 3 bases from J; bases unmatched to any gene: 10. The CDR3 extends over 17 amino acids. The CDR3 DNA reads TGTGCCAGCACCCTAAGAGGGACTAGCGGGATGACAGATACGCAGTATTTT. Its translation: CASTLRGTSGMTDTQYF.

The gene calls are TRBV5-1 and TRBJ1-2, with D perhaps matching TRBD1 (6 bases). Trimming took off 5 bases at V and 3 bases at J, with 26 bases between the two ends. This CDR3 comprises 18 residues. Germline V CDR1 and CDR2: SGHRS, YFSETQ. The DNA for the CDR3 is TGCGCCAGCAGACCGGCTGTTCTTACAGGGAGCAATCACTATGGCTACACCTTC. The encoded protein is CASRPAVLTGSNHYGYTF.

The chain is built from TRBV19 and TRBJ1-1, with D unclear. Trimming left V 4 bases short and J 8 bases short, with 11 bases between. The V gene's germline CDR1 is LNHDA and CDR2 SQIVND (reference sequence). There are 12 residues in the CDR3. CDR3 DNA: TGTGCCAGTAGTACCCGAGGACGCGAAGCTTTCTTT. Encoded protein: CASSTRGREAFF.

The chain recombines TRBV13 with TRBJ1-1; TRBD1 matches at 8 bases. The CDR3 length is 16 residues. The junction had 3 bases not matched to a gene; V was cut back by 0 bases and J by 0 bases. CDR1 is PRHDT, CDR2 FYEKMQ, per germline (reference sequence). CDR3 DNA: TGTGCCAGCAGCTTAGGCCGGACAGGGATGAACACTGAAGCTTTCTTT. Translation gives CASSLGRTGMNTEAFF.

The chain links TRBV7-9 to TRBJ1-2, with TRBD1 identical over 8 bases. The CDR3 has 13 residues. Germline CDR1 is SEHNR and CDR2 is FQNEAQ (reference sequence). Trimming at V came to 5 bases and at J to 4 bases, leaving 3 bases not matched to a gene. The CDR3 nucleotides are TGTGCCAGCAGCCACACAGGGGGCTATGGCTACACCTTC. It codes for CASSHTGGYGYTF.

The rearrangement joins TRBV27 to TRBJ2-3; D may be TRBD2 (6 bases). V was cut by 5 bases and J by 0 bases, with 18 bases left in between. Germline V lookup: CDR1 MNHEY, CDR2 SMNVEV (reference sequence). CDR3 length equals 17 residues. The CDR3 nucleotides read TGTGCCAGCAGTCCTCCGGTTGGGAGGTTCAGCACAGATACGCAGTATTTT. Encoded protein: CASSPPVGRFSTDTQYF.

The CDR3, as DNA: TGTGCCAGCAGCGAGGGACAGGGGATGGGCGGCTACACCTTC. This encodes CASSEGQGMGGYTF. The V gene is TRBV13, the J gene TRBJ1-2; 10 nucleotides align to TRBD1. There are 14 residues in the CDR3. Losses at the gene ends were 5 bases for V and 8 bases for J; bases not matched to a gene: 8. Looked up from germline, CDR1 is PRHDT and CDR2 is FYEKMQ (reference sequence).

This clone was picked up one time. This rearrangement joins TRBV27 to TRBJ2-1; weak D call: TRBD2 (6 bases). Germline CDR1 is MNHEY and CDR2 is SMNVEV (reference sequence). V was cut by 1 base and J by 6 bases, with 13 bases left in between. The CDR3 sequence is 15 residues long. The CDR3 is CASSLWAGRANEQFF. The CDR3 DNA reads TGTGCCAGCAGTTTATGGGCGGGGCGGGCCAATGAGCAGTTCTTC.

DNA of the CDR3: TGTGCCAGCAGTGTAGCGCCGTGGGGAGGACAGGACTATGGCTACACCTTC. Protein product: CASSVAPWGGQDYGYTF. The chain uses TRBV2 and TRBJ1-2; TRBD1 agrees at 7 bases. The J segment lost 3 bases and the V segment lost 4 bases, leaving 14 bases of the junction unmatched. The germline gives CDR1 SNHLY, CDR2 FYNNEI. The CDR3 runs to 17 residues.

Notes on this clone: This sample also contains other DNA sequences that code for the same CDR3. V and J are TRBV7-9 and TRBJ2-1, with a weak D call TRBD2 (5 bases). The CDR3 spans 13 residues. Germline values: CDR1 SEHNR, CDR2 FQNEAQ (reference sequence). V dropped 1 base and J dropped 7 bases, with 8 bases sitting between them. The CDR3: CASSLERGNEQFF. In nucleotides, the CDR3 is TGTGCCAGCAGCTTAGAACGGGGAAATGAGCAGTTCTTC.